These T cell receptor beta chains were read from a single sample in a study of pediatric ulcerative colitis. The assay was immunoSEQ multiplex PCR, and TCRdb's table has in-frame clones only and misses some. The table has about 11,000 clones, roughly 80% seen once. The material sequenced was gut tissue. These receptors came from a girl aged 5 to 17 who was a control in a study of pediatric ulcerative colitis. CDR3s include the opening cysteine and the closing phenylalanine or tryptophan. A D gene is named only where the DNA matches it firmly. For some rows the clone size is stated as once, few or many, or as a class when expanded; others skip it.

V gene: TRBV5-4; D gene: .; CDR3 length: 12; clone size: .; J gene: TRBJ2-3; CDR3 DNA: TGTGCCAGCAGCTTTAGCACAGATACGCAGTATTTT; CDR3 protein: CASSFSTDTQYF
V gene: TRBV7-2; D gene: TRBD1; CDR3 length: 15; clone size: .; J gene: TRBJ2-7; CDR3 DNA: TGTGCCAGCAGCAACTTACCGGGACAGGGATACGAGCAGTACTTC; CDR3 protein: CASSNLPGQGYEQYF
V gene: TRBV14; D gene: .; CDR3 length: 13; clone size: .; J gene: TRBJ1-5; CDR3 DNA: TGTGCCAGCAGCCAAAATTTTGCAGGGCCCCAGCATTTT; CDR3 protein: CASSQNFAGPQHF
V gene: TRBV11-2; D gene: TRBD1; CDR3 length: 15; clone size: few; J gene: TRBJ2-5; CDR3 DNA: TGTGCCAGCAGCTTAGGGGACAGGCCTCAAGAGACCCAGTACTTC; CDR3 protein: CASSLGDRPQETQYF
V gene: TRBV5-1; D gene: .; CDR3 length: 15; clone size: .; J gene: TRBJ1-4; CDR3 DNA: TGCGCCAGCAGCTTGGTGGGGGGCCGTAATGAAAAACTGTTTTTT; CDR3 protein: CASSLVGGRNEKLFF
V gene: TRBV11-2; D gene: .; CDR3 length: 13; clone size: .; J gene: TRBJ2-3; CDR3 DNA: TGTGCCAGCAGCTTAGTGGTGACAGATACGCAGTATTTT; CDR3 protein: CASSLVVTDTQYF
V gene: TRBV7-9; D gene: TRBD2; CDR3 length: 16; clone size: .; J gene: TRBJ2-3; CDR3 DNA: TGTGCCAGCAGCTTTAGCGGGAGCGGAGGCACAGATACGCAGTATTTT; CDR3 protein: CASSFSGSGGTDTQYF
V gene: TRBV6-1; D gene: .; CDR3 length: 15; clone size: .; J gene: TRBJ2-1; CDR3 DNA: TGTGCCAGCGGGGCGGGGCCCCTCGTGTACAATGAGCAGTTCTTC; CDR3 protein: CASGAGPLVYNEQFF
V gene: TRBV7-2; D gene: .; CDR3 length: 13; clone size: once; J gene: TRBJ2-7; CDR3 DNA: TGTGCCAGCAGCTTAGCGAGGGAGCAAGAGCAGTACTTC; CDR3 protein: CASSLAREQEQYF
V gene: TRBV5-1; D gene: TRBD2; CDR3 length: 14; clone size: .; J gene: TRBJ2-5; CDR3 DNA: TGCGCCAGCAGCATGCCCGACGGCGGGGGGACCCAGTACTTC; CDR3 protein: CASSMPDGGGTQYF
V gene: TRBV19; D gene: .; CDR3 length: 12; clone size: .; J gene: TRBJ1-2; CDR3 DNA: TGTGCCAGTACGTCAGACAGTTATGGCTACACCTTC; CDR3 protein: CASTSDSYGYTF
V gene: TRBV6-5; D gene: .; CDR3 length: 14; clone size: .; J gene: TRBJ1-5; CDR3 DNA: TGTGCCAGCAGTGTTGCAGGGTACAATCAGCCCCAGCATTTT; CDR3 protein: CASSVAGYNQPQHF
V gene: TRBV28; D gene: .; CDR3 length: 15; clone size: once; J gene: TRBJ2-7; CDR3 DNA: TGTGCCAGCAGTAGCTTCGGGACGGGATATTACGAGCAGTACTTC; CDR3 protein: CASSSFGTGYYEQYF
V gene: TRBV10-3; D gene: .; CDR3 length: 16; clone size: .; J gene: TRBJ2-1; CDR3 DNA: TGTGCCATCAGTGGCCTAGCCCCCTCAATTTACAATGAGCAGTTCTTC; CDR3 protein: CAISGLAPSIYNEQFF
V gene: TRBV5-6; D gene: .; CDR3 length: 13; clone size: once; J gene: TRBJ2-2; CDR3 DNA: TGTGCCAGCAGCATCGGCGACGGCGGGGAGCTGTTTTTT; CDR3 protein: CASSIGDGGELFF
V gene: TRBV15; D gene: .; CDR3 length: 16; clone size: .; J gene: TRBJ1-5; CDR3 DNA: TGTGCCACCAGCAGAGGAGGGGCAGGGGGCAATCAGCCCCAGCATTTT; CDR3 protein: CATSRGGAGGNQPQHF
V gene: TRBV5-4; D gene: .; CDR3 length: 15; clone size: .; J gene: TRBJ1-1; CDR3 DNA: TGTGCCAGCAGCCCTGGAAAGTCTCGAGGCGCTGAAGCTTTCTTT; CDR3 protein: CASSPGKSRGAEAFF
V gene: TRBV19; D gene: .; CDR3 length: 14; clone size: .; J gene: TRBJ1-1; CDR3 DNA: TGTGCCAGTAGTATATATTCCGAAAACACTGAAGCTTTCTTT; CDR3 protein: CASSIYSENTEAFF
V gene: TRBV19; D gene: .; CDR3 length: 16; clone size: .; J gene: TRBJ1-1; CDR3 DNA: TGTGCCAGTTCTTCTCGGGACTTGACTATGAACACTGAAGCTTTCTTT; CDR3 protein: CASSSRDLTMNTEAFF
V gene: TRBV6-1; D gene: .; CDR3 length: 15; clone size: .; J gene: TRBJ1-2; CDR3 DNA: TGTGCCAGCAGTGAGGGACCGACAGTTAACTATGGCTACACCTTC; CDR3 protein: CASSEGPTVNYGYTF
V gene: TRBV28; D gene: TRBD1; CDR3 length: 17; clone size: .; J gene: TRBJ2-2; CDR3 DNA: TGTGCCAGCAGGAGTTCTGGTGGGACAGGGATCGCCGGGGAGCTGTTTTTT; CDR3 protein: CASRSSGGTGIAGELFF
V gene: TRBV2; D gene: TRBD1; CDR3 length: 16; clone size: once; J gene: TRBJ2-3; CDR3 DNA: TGTGCCAGCACCGTTCCTCCGGGACAGGGGACAGATACGCAGTATTTT; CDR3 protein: CASTVPPGQGTDTQYF
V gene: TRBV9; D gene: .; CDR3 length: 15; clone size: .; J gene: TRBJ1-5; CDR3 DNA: TGTGCCAGCAGCCCAGACGGGACCCCCAATCAGCCCCAGCATTTT; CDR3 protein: CASSPDGTPNQPQHF
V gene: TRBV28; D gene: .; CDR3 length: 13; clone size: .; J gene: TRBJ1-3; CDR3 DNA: TGTGCCAGCAGCTCCGACCCCGGCAACACCATATATTTT; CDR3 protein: CASSSDPGNTIYF
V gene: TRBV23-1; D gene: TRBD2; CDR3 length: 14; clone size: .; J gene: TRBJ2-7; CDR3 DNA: TGCGCCAGCAAGTCTGCTAGCGGGAATTGCGAGCAGTACTTC; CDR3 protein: CASKSASGNCEQYF